The 12 T cell receptor beta chains listed next were all sequenced from one sample in a study of molecular identifiers for immune sequencing clone quantification. One entry per CDR3 protein results from TCRdb running MiXCR on the PCR reads. The sample has about 630,000 distinct CDR3 sequences, roughly 25% seen once. The sequencing sample was made of naive CD8+ T cells from blood, with Jurkat cell RNA spiked in. Subset meaning: FACS-sorted CD8+CD4-CCR7+CD45RA+ naive T cells. These receptors came from a human donor in good health. Some libraries in this study had Jurkat cell RNA spiked in.

This clonotype occurred a few times. The rearrangement links TRBV6-5 to TRBJ2-5, with D unclear. Trimming took off 7 bases at V and 4 bases at J, with 13 bases between the two ends. There are 13 residues in the CDR3. Germline V lookup: CDR1 MNHEY, CDR2 SVGAGI. This chain's CDR3 is CASNKAPGETQYF. CDR3 in DNA: TGTGCCAGCAACAAAGCACCGGGAGAGACCCAGTACTTC.

The rearrangement joins TRBV6-5 to TRBJ2-2; 12 nucleotides match TRBD1. Per the germline V gene, CDR1 is MNHEY and CDR2 is SVGAGI. This CDR3 has 21 residues. V gave up 2 bases and J gave up 7 bases; unmatched junction bases: 20. The CDR3 DNA follows: TGTGCCAGCAGTTACGCGGGCCCAATTTCTCCGGGACAGGGGGCTCTCGGGGAGCTGTTTTTT. This sequence encodes CASSYAGPISPGQGALGELFF.

This clonotype has only a few counts. The gene calls are TRBV14 and TRBJ1-2; D is undetermined. Trimming left V 4 bases short and J 0 bases short, with 9 bases between. Germline V gene data show CDR1 as SGHDN and CDR2 as FVKESK. The CDR3 consists of 14 residues. The CDR3 here is CASSLSLANYGYTF. DNA for the CDR3: TGTGCCAGCAGCCTCTCACTAGCTAACTATGGCTACACCTTC.

This clonotype was seen a few times. CDR3 sequence (DNA): TGTGCCAGCAGCCCTATGGACAGGAGCTCCTACGAGCAGTACTTC. It codes for CASSPMDRSSYEQYF. V is TRBV7-9 and J is TRBJ2-7; 7 bases agree with TRBD1. CDR1 SEHNR and CDR2 FQNEAQ come from the germline V gene (reference sequence). The CDR3 extends over 15 amino acids. J was trimmed by 0 bases and V by 5 bases; bases with no gene match: 7.

As concerns this clonotype: Mismatch with germline at one junction end may stem from a read error. The chain couples TRBV5-1 to TRBJ2-5, with a tentative D call TRBD2 (6 bases). The CDR3 consists of 12 residues. In germline, CDR1 is SGHRS, CDR2 YFSETQ. DNA of the CDR3: TGCGCCAGCAGCTTGGCGGGGGAGACCCGGTACTTC. It is translated as CASSLAGETRYF.

This clonotype was observed a few times. The V and J genes are TRBV28 and TRBJ1-1; possible D gene TRBD1, 6 bases. Germline V CDR1 and CDR2: MDHEN, SYDVKM. Trimming took 3 bases from V and 7 from J, leaving 21 bases between them. The CDR3 sequence is 16 residues long. CDR3 DNA sequence: TGTGCCAGCAGTTTCATTGGGGGCGCGAAGTGGGATGAAGCTTTCTTT. Residues: CASSFIGGAKWDEAFF.

This clonotype was seen ten or more times. The CDR3 DNA is TGTGCCAGCAGCTCCCAGACAGGGGTTATCTTCACAGATACGCAGTATTTT. Its protein is CASSSQTGVIFTDTQYF. The chain is built from TRBV7-6 and TRBJ2-3; TRBD1 matches 8 bases. The CDR3 has 17 residues. Trimming at V came to 4 bases and at J to 2 bases, leaving 11 bases not matched to a gene. Germline V lookup: CDR1 SGHVS, CDR2 FNYEAQ. Full variable domain (missing parts from reference TRBV7-6 and TRBJ2-3): GAGVSQSPRYKVTKRGQDVALRCDPISGHVSLYWYRQALGQGPEFLTYFNYEAQQDKSGLPNDRFSAERPEGSISTLTIQRTEQRDSAMYRCASSSQTGVIFTDTQYFGPGTRLTVL.

A note on this clonotype: Since a much larger clone is just one base distant, this may be a read error. This rearrangement joins TRBV30 to TRBJ2-3; D possibly corresponds to TRBD1 (5 bases). This CDR3 has 14 amino acids. With 0 bases removed from V and 8 bases from J, the gap between germline ends came to 15 bases. Per the germline V gene, CDR1 is GTSNPN and CDR2 is SVGIG (reference sequence). The CDR3 DNA sequence: TGTGCCTGGAGTGTAATGGGGCCCCCGGCTACGCAGTATTTT. Its protein is CAWSVMGPPATQYF.

The chain has TRBV19 and TRBJ2-1, with TRBD2 matching 8 bases. Germline CDR1 is LNHDA and CDR2 is SQIVND (reference sequence). The V segment lost 3 bases and the J segment 10 bases; nucleotides outside the gene matches: 5. The CDR3 is made up of 13 amino acids. Here the CDR3 reads CASSIPAGAEQFF. DNA for the CDR3: TGTGCCAGTAGTATTCCAGCGGGAGCAGAGCAGTTCTTC.

The V gene is TRBV27, the J gene TRBJ1-1; the D is unclear. The CDR3 sequence is 10 residues long. From germline, CDR1 is MNHEY and CDR2 SMNVEV (reference sequence). The V gene lost 7 bases and the J gene lost 11 bases, with 11 bases spanning the gap. The CDR3 DNA sequence: TGTGCCAGCACGAAGGGTGAGGCTTTCTTT. This gives the protein CASTKGEAFF.

This chain links TRBV30 with TRBJ2-2; no clear D gene. Trimming cost V 8 bases and J 4 bases, with 5 bases left between them. The CDR3 has 10 residues. From germline, CDR1 is GTSNPN and CDR2 SVGIG (reference sequence). Written as DNA, the CDR3 is TGTGCCCTACTCACCGGGGAGCTGTTTTTT. Residues: CALLTGELFF. The full variable domain, rest sourced from reference TRBV30 and TRBJ2-2, is SQTIHQWPATLVQPVGSPLSLECTVEGTSNPNLYWYRQAAGRGLQLLFYSVGIGQISSEVPQNLSASRPQDRQFILSSKKLLLSDSGFYLCALLTGELFFGEGSRLTVL.

The chain recombines TRBV30 with TRBJ2-1; tentative D call: TRBD1 (6 bases). Trimming stripped 5 bases from V and 1 base from J, with 6 bases between. The germline CDR1 and CDR2 sequences are GTSNPN and SVGIG (reference sequence). CDR3 size: 12 residues. The CDR3 DNA reads as TGTGCCTGGGGACAGTCCTACAATGAGCAGTTCTTC. This gives the protein CAWGQSYNEQFF.